This section outlines one T cell receptor beta chain sequence together with its context. Assay: immunoSEQ multiplex PCR; the TCRdb copy retains only in-frame clones and omits some. The sample contains 25,000 to 35,000 clones, 92% of which appear only once. This sample was taken from a study of neoadjuvant nivolumab and ipilimumab in lung cancer. This CDR3 has 11 residues. V lost 4 bases and J lost 5, with 6 bases in between. The germline gives CDR1 SGHVS, CDR2 FQNEAQ. The rearrangement links TRBV7-8 to TRBJ2-7; D is uncertain. The sequencing used peripheral blood, collected after neoadjuvant nivolumab, alone or with ipilimumab, at or shortly before surgery. The TCR sequence derives from an adult with non-small cell lung cancer. The CDR3 DNA follows: TGTGCCAGCAGCTCGGTTGACGAGCAGTACTTC. Translation: CASSSVDEQYF.